These 14 T cell receptor beta chains were sequenced from one sample in a study of Ad26.COV2.S vaccination and SARS-CoV-2 variants. Treatment described: 15 to 20 received Ad26.COV2.S at low or high dose, single or two shots; a few received placebo; per-sample allocation not given. It was on day 63 after the first vaccine or placebo injection that samples were taken. The protocol was immunoSEQ multiplex PCR, while the TCRdb copy is restricted to in-frame clones and leaves out a portion. This sample yields approximately 350,000 clones, of which around four fifths are seen a single time; 7.4% belongs to the top ten. The sample here was peripheral blood, taken in a trial of Ad26.COV2.S vaccine versus placebo. The receptors stem from a person aged 18 to 65 who received the Ad26.COV2.S COVID-19 vaccine or a placebo.

In its sample, this clone was seen a few times. The J gene is TRBJ2-1, the V gene TRBV3-1 (or the pseudogene TRBV3-2); tentatively, D is TRBD1 (5 bases). The germline CDR1 and CDR2 sequences are LGHDT and YNNKEL (reference sequence). V was clipped by 4 bases and J by 13 bases, with 14 bases between them. This CDR3 region has 12 residues. The CDR3 loop is CASSPYRQPQFF. In nucleotides, the CDR3 is TGTGCCAGCAGCCCTTATCGACAGCCCCAGTTCTTC.

The rearrangement links TRBV30 to TRBJ2-5; the D call may be TRBD1 or TRBD2 (5 bases each). This CDR3 contains 13 residues. Trimming left V 4 bases short and J 11 bases short, with 20 bases between. Germline CDR1 and CDR2: GTSNPN and SVGIG (reference sequence). The CDR3 DNA reads TGTGCCTGGATTAAGAGGGATAGGGGTCAGCAGTACTTC. Its translation: CAWIKRDRGQQYF.

This chain connects TRBV10-3 to TRBJ2-1; no definite D call. Germline V gene data show CDR1 as ENHRY and CDR2 as SYGVKD. The V gene lost 3 bases and the J gene lost 4 bases, with 7 bases spanning the gap. This CDR3 has 13 amino acids. CDR3 bases: TGTGCCATCAGTGATCGTGTTTACAATGAGCAGTTCTTC. Translation: CAISDRVYNEQFF.

Here the CDR3 DNA reads TGTGCCAGCAGCACGGAGCGCGGGGGTGGTCAGCCCCAGCATTTT. Amino acids: CASSTERGGGQPQHF. This chain joins TRBV5-6 and TRBJ1-5; weak D call: TRBD1 (5 bases). This CDR3 is 15 amino acids long. CDR1 is SGHDT, CDR2 YYEEEE, per germline. Deletions cut 4 bases from V and 6 bases from J, with 17 bases between.

The chain has TRBV3-1 (or the pseudogene TRBV3-2) and TRBJ2-5; no definite D call. Trimming pared 0 bases from V and 5 bases from J, leaving 13 bases between. In germline, CDR1 is LGHDT, CDR2 YNNKEL (reference sequence). The CDR3 is 15 residues long. The CDR3 is CASSQDRRPRETQYF. The DNA of the CDR3 is TGTGCCAGCAGCCAAGATCGTCGCCCTAGGGAGACCCAGTACTTC.

The rearrangement links TRBV18 to TRBJ2-6; TRBD2 is a possible D gene (7 bases). The germline V and J ends were trimmed by 2 bases and 1 base, with 15 bases remaining between them. Germline V gene sequence: CDR1 KGHSH, CDR2 LQKENI. The CDR3 consists of 18 residues. The CDR3 loop is CASSPEQGGFSGANVLTF. As DNA, the CDR3 is TGTGCCAGCTCACCAGAACAGGGAGGGTTTTCTGGGGCCAACGTCCTGACTTTC.

V is TRBV7-9 and J is TRBJ2-5; D gene uncertain. The CDR3 consists of 14 residues. The germline V gene encodes CDR1 SEHNR and CDR2 FQNEAQ (reference sequence). V was cut by 4 bases and J by 2 bases, with 11 bases left in between. CDR3 sequence (DNA): TGTGCCAGCAGCTACGAGTGGGGACAAGAGACCCAGTACTTC. As protein: CASSYEWGQETQYF. The whole variable domain, filled in from reference TRBV7-9 and TRBJ2-5, reads DTGVSQNPRHKITKRGQNVTFRCDPISEHNRLYWYRQTLGQGPEFLTYFQNEAQLEKSRLLSDRFSAERPKGSFSTLEIQRTEQGDSAMYLCASSYEWGQETQYFGPGTRLLVL.

The genes are TRBV25-1 and TRBJ1-2; possible D gene TRBD1, 5 bases. CDR1 MGHDK and CDR2 SYGVNS come from the germline V gene. The CDR3 has 11 amino acids. The V end lost 4 bases, the J end lost 8 bases, and 8 bases lay between the germline ends. For the CDR3, the DNA is TGTGCCAGCAGTGCAGGGTTCGGCTACACCTTC. Its protein is CASSAGFGYTF.

V and J are TRBV5-1 and TRBJ2-5, with 9 bases fitting TRBD1. Germline lookup yields CDR1 SGHRS and CDR2 YFSETQ. Unmatched junction bases numbered 5, after V lost 0 bases and J lost 5 bases. This CDR3 has 15 amino acids. The CDR3 sequence is CASSLAFGTGETQYF. The CDR3 DNA follows: TGCGCCAGCAGCTTGGCCTTTGGGACAGGGGAGACCCAGTACTTC.

V gene TRBV7-3 combines with J gene TRBJ2-7, with D possibly TRBD1 on 6 matching bases. Germline CDR1 SGHTA, CDR2 FQGTGA. V shed 6 bases and J shed 3 bases, with 18 bases lying between them. The length of the CDR3 is 15 residues. The CDR3 DNA follows: TGTGCCAGCAGGTCCGGGACACAGGGATTCTACGAGCAGTACTTC. Protein: CASRSGTQGFYEQYF.

The chain links TRBV6-5 to TRBJ1-2; D possibly corresponds to TRBD1 (6 bases). The CDR3 consists of 13 residues. CDR1 is MNHEY, CDR2 SVGAGI, per germline. Trimming removed 7 bases at V and 5 bases at J, with 14 bases between. The CDR3, as DNA: TGTGCCAGCAAGAGAATACAGGGATATGGCTACACCTTC. Its translation: CASKRIQGYGYTF.

The chain joins TRBV5-1 to TRBJ2-1; tentative D call: TRBD2 (5 bases). The CDR3 is 15 amino acids. Germline V gene data show CDR1 as SGHRS and CDR2 as YFSETQ. The V gene lost 4 bases and the J gene lost 7 bases, with 18 bases spanning the gap. CDR3 sequence reads: CASSPSAAGRNEQFF. CDR3 coding DNA: TGCGCCAGCAGCCCGTCGGCTGCTGGGAGAAATGAGCAGTTCTTC.

The CDR3 loop reads CASSLGASRLAKNIQYF. The CDR3 DNA follows: TGTGCCAGCAGCTTGGGGGCCTCCCGCTTAGCCAAAAACATTCAGTACTTC. The chain links TRBV11-3 to TRBJ2-4; the D gene is possibly TRBD1 (6 bases). Germline CDR1 SGHNT, CDR2 YENEEA. V dropped 3 bases and J dropped 0 bases, with 15 bases sitting between them. The CDR3 totals 17 residues. Based on the CDR3 plus reference TRBV11-3 and TRBJ2-4, the full variable domain is EAGVVQSPRYKIIEKKQPVAFWCNPISGHNTLYWYLQNLGQGPELLIRYENEEAVDDSQLPKDRFSAERLKGVDSTLKIQPAELGDSAVYLCASSLGASRLAKNIQYFGAGTRLSVL.

This chain links TRBV7-9 with TRBJ2-2; no clear D gene. This CDR3 is built from 14 residues. Germline assignment: CDR1 SEHNR and CDR2 FQNEAQ (reference sequence). Trimming stripped 5 bases from V and 7 bases from J, with 14 bases between. DNA of the CDR3: TGTGCCAGCAGCGTCGGGCGCGGTGGCGGGGAGCTGTTTTTT. This codes for CASSVGRGGGELFF.